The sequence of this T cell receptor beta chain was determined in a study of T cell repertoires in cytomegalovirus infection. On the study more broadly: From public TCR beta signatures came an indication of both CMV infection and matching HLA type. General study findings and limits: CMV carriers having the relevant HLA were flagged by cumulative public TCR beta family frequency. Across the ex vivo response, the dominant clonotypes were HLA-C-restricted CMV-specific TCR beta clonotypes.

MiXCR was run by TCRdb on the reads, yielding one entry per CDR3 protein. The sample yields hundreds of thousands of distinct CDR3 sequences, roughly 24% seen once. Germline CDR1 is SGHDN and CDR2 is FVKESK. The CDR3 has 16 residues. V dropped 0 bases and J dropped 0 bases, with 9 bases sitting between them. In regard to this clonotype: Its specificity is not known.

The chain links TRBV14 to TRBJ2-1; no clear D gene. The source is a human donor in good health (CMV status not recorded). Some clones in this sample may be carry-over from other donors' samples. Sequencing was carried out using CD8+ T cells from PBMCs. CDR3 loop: CASSQDRQDSYNEQFF. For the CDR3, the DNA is TGTGCCAGCAGCCAAGATCGCCAGGACTCCTACAATGAGCAGTTCTTC.